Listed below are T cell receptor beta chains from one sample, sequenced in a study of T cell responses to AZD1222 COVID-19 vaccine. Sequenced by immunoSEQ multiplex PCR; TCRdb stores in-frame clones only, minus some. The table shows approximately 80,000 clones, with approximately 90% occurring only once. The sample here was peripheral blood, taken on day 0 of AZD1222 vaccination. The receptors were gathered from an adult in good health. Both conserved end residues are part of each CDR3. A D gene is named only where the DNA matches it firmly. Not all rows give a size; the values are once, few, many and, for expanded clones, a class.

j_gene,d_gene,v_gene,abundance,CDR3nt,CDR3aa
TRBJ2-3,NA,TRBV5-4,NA,TGTGCCAGCAGCTTGGGCTCCATGGCCCCCACAGATACGCAGTATTTT,CASSLGSMAPTDTQYF
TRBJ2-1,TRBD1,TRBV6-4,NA,TGTGCCAGCAGTGACTCGACAGGGGGCAATGAGCAGTTCTTC,CASSDSTGGNEQFF
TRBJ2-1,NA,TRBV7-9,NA,TGTGCCACTCAGGATCTGGGGGGAACGTACAATGAGCAGTTCTTC,CATQDLGGTYNEQFF
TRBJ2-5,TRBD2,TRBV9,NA,TGTGCCAGCAGCCCGTATCTCGGCCTTGCGGGGGGAGGGGAGACCCAGTACTTC,CASSPYLGLAGGGETQYF
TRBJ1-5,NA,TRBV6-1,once,TGTGCCAGCAGTGAAATGGACTTTATGGGGCCCCAGCATTTT,CASSEMDFMGPQHF
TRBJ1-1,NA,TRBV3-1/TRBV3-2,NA,TGTGCCAGCAGCGAGCTGAACACTGAAGCTTTCTTT,CASSELNTEAFF
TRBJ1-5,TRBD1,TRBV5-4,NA,TGTGCCAGCAGCGTAACGGGACAGGGGAATCAGCCCCAGCATTTT,CASSVTGQGNQPQHF
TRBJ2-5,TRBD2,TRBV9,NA,TGTGCCAGCAGCAGGAGCGGGGGGGTAATGGAGACCCAGTACTTC,CASSRSGGVMETQYF
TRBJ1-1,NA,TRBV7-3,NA,TGTGCCAGCAGCTTAATGGTGGTAGGGCCGGGCACTGAAGCTTTCTTT,CASSLMVVGPGTEAFF
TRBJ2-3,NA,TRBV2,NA,TGTGCCAGCAGGGGGAGCACAGATACGCAGTATTTT,CASRGSTDTQYF